Shown below are 13 T cell receptor beta chains from a single sample sequenced in a study of CD8+ T cells in alopecia areata (dated by TCRdb to the late 2010s). Receptors were amplified or captured by the immunoSEQ multiplex PCR assay. To provide template for TCR sequencing, every sample had RNA extracted and reverse transcribed into cDNA. TCRdb's version of the immuneACCESS table is confined to in-frame rearrangements and falls short of the full clone set. An unresolved V gene accounts for under half of the shortfall where checked; the remainder is of unknown origin. Here the sample lists about 270,000 clones, none seen once only. The ten largest make up 1.2% of the sample. Cells from pooled mouse cutaneous lymph nodes were stained for CD4, CD8alpha, NKG2D, NKG2ACE and other markers and then sorted on a BD Influx. Material for sequencing was CD4+ T cells sorted from a lymph node. The source is a C3H/HeJ mouse with alopecia areata. For this strain, the MHC haplotype is H2-k.

The table lists this clone with a few counts. Gene names refer to mouse genes. The read falls 4 residues short of the CDR3 end, and the missing part is taken from the germline J gene. V gene TRBV1 combines with J gene TRBJ2-1; 7 bases align to TRBD1. Trimming took 4 bases from V and 3 from J; bases not matched to a gene: 3. Germline V CDR1 and CDR2: NSQYPW, LRSPGD (reference sequence). The length of the CDR3 is 14 residues. CDR3 bases read: TGCACCTGCAGTGGGACAGGCCCCTATGCT. It yields the protein CTCSGTGPYA. The entire CDR3 protein is CTCSGTGPYAEQFF.

A remark on this clone: Gene names refer to mouse genes. The CDR3 is cut off 4 residues early in the read; its end comes from the germline J gene. The chain uses TRBV1 and TRBJ2-3; TRBD1 matches 9 bases. Germline V lookup: CDR1 NSQYPW, CDR2 LRSPGD (reference sequence). This CDR3 region has 14 residues. V was pared by 9 bases and J by 2 bases, with 6 bases of the junction left unmatched. CDR3 loop: CTCVRDRAAETLYF. Partial CDR3 DNA: TGCACCTGTGTCCGGGACAGGGCTGCAGAA.

As for this clone: Genes here carry mouse names. The read halts 4 residues ahead of the CDR3 end, with the missing end drawn from the germline J gene. This specimen includes other DNA sequences encoding the same CDR3. The J gene is TRBJ2-2, the V gene TRBV13-3; D is perhaps TRBD1 (5 bases). Between the trimmed V and J ends, which lost 2 bases and 4 bases, there was a span of 9 bases. The length of the CDR3 is 14 residues. Germline V gene sequence: CDR1 NNHDY, CDR2 SYVADS. CDR3 sequence: CASSERGGTGQLYF. The covered CDR3 bases are TGTGCCAGCAGTGAGAGGGGTGGCACCGGG. The full variable domain, in which reference TRBV13-3 and TRBJ2-2 provide the parts outside the CDR3, is EAAVTQSPRSKVAVTGGKVTLSCHQTNNHDYMYWYRQDTGHGLRLIHYSYVADSTEKGDIPDGYKASRPSQENFSLILELASLSQTAVYFCASSERGGTGQLYFGEGSKLTVL.

This clone was seen only a few times. Genes and germline are mouse. The read terminates 4 residues before the CDR3 end, so the remaining end is supplied by the germline J gene. The rearrangement joins TRBV1 to TRBJ2-1; a possible D gene is TRBD1 (6 bases). The germline V gene has CDR1 NSQYPW and CDR2 LRSPGD (reference sequence). The V and J ends lost 1 base and 6 bases respectively, with 10 bases between them. This CDR3 spans 14 amino acids. The part of the CDR3 DNA that was read is TGCACCTGCAGTGCAGTTACAGGGCTTGCT. Protein: CTCSAVTGLA. The CDR3 in its entirety is CTCSAVTGLAEQFF.

Comments on this clone: Genes here carry mouse names. Sequencing ends 4 residues short of the CDR3 end; the germline J gene provides the rest. This sequence joins TRBV13-1 and TRBJ2-3; 9 bases align to TRBD2. Germline V CDR1 and CDR2: NSHNY, SYGAGN. The J segment lost 1 base and the V segment lost 4 bases, leaving 4 bases of the junction unmatched. This CDR3 spans 15 amino acids. CDR3 DNA, as far as it was read: TGTGCCAGCAGTCGATGGGGGGGCGGTGCAGAA. Its protein product is CASSRWGGGAE. Given in full, the CDR3 is CASSRWGGGAETLYF.

The table lists this clone with many counts. The gene names here belong to mouse. With the read ending 4 residues before the CDR3 end, the germline J gene is used to fill in that end. The chain uses TRBV17 and TRBJ2-2, with 7 bases fitting TRBD1. CDR1 is MNHDT, CDR2 YYDKIL, per germline. The CDR3 is made up of 16 amino acids. Losses at the gene ends were 8 bases for V and 0 bases for J; bases not matched to a gene: 9. CDR3 region: CASLNRDSANTGQLYF. CDR3 DNA (partial): TGTGCTAGCCTGAACCGGGACAGTGCAAACACCGGG.

Remarks on this clone: The genes and germline here are from mouse. The CDR3 extends 4 residues past the end of the read, so its final part is completed from the germline J gene. V is TRBV13-1 and J is TRBJ1-1; 9 bases line up with TRBD1. With V trimmed by 3 bases and J by 0 bases, 9 bases remained unmatched. The CDR3 length is 17 residues. CDR1 NSHNY and CDR2 SYGAGN come from the germline V gene. The CDR3 bases that were read are TGTGCCAGCAGTGTAGCGACAGGGGGGTCTGCAAACACA. This encodes CASSVATGGSANT. The whole CDR3 is CASSVATGGSANTEVFF.

The table lists this clone with a few counts. Gene names and germline match the mouse. Sequencing ends 4 residues short of the CDR3 end; the germline J gene provides the rest. The chain links TRBV1 to TRBJ1-1; D possibly corresponds to TRBD1 (5 bases). V lost 2 bases to trimming and J lost 0 bases, with 10 bases between them. There are 15 residues in the CDR3. Per the germline V gene, CDR1 is NSQYPW and CDR2 is LRSPGD (reference sequence). The CDR3 loop reads CTCSAKDNSNTEVFF. The CDR3 DNA, read in part, is TGCACCTGCAGTGCAAAGGACAACTCAAACACA.

This clone was recorded a few times. Mouse germline and gene names are used. The missing CDR3 end, 4 residues past where the read stops, is filled in from the germline J gene. Other DNA sequences within the sample encode an identical CDR3. This chain uses TRBV19 with TRBJ2-5; weak D call: TRBD2 (6 bases). The V gene lost 5 bases and the J gene lost 3 bases, with 10 bases spanning the gap. The CDR3 covers 13 residues. The germline V gene has CDR1 FNHDT and CDR2 SITEND (reference sequence). CDR3 sequence: CASSKGLQDTQYF. Partial CDR3 DNA: TGTGCCAGCAGCAAGGGACTTCAAGAC.

With regard to this clone: Mouse gene names and germline throughout. The read is 4 residues too short to cover the CDR3 end, so that end is filled in from the germline J gene. This rearrangement joins TRBV19 to TRBJ2-1; 7 bases are shared with TRBD2. CDR1 and CDR2 from the germline V gene are FNHDT and SITEND (reference sequence). The CDR3 runs 14 residues. The V gene end was trimmed by 3 bases and the J gene end by 1 base; junction bases not matched to a gene: 1. The DNA read from the CDR3 is TGTGCCAGCAGTACGGGACTGAACTATGCT. Its protein product is CASSTGLNYA. The whole CDR3 protein reads CASSTGLNYAEQFF.

On this clone itself: Mouse germline and gene names are used. The CDR3 end is not reached by the read, which stops 4 residues before it; the germline J gene fills it in. Other DNA sequences in the same sample also yield this CDR3. The chain recombines TRBV19 with TRBJ2-3, with D possibly TRBD1 on 6 matching bases. V lost 5 bases, J lost 0 bases, and 13 bases lay in between. Germline V lookup: CDR1 FNHDT, CDR2 SITEND (reference sequence). The CDR3 is 15 residues long. The DNA read from the CDR3 is TGTGCCAGCAGCCCGGGACATCCTAGTGCAGAA. Translated, it gives CASSPGHPSAE. The complete CDR3 sequence is CASSPGHPSAETLYF.

This clone was counted only a few times. Genes here carry mouse names. The read ends 3 residues early relative to the CDR3; the germline J gene fills the gap. This sample includes further DNA sequences coding for the same CDR3. The rearrangement uses TRBV19 and TRBJ1-6; perhaps TRBD1 as D (5 bases). TRBJ1-6 is annotated as an ORF whose role is uncertain. This CDR3 has 15 amino acids. V lost 2 bases to trimming and J lost 2 bases, with 8 bases between them. Germline CDR1 and CDR2: FNHDT and SITEND (reference sequence). CDR3: CASSIGGAYNSPLYF. CDR3 bases read: TGTGCCAGCAGTATTGGGGGGGCCTATAATTCGCCC.

A few counts support this clone. Gene labels here are mouse ones. With the read ending 4 residues before the CDR3 end, the germline J gene is used to fill in that end. The chain carries TRBV12-1 and TRBJ2-5; 9 bases line up with TRBD2. CDR3 length: 16 residues. Unmatched junction bases numbered 7, after V lost 2 bases and J lost 2 bases. Germline V gene lookup returns CDR1 SGHSN and CDR2 HYEKVE. CDR3 DNA, as far as it was read: TGTGCCAGCTCTCCCGCCCCGACTGGGGGCCAAGAC. Its translation is CASSPAPTGGQD. The full CDR3 reads CASSPAPTGGQDTQYF.